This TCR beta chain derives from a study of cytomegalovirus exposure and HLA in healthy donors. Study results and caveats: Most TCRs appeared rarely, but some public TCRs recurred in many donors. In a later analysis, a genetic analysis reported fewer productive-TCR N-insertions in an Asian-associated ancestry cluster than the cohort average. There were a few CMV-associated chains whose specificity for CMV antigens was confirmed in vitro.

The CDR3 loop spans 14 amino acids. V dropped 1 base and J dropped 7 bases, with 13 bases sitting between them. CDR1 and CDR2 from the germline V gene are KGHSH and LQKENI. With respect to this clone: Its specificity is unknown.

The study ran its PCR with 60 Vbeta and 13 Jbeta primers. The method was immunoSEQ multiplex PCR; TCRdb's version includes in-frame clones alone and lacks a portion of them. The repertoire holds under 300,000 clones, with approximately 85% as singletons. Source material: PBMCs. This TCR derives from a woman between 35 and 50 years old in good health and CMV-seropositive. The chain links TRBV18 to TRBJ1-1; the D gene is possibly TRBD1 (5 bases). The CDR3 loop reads CASSPQLGGDEAFF. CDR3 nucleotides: TGTGCCAGCTCACCACAACTTGGGGGGGATGAAGCTTTCTTT. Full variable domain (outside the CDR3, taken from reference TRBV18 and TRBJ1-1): NAGVMQNPRHLVRRRGQEARLRCSPMKGHSHVYWYRQLPEEGLKFMVYLQKENIIDESGMPKERFSAEFPKEGPSILRIQQVVRGDSAAYFCASSPQLGGDEAFFGQGTRLTVV.